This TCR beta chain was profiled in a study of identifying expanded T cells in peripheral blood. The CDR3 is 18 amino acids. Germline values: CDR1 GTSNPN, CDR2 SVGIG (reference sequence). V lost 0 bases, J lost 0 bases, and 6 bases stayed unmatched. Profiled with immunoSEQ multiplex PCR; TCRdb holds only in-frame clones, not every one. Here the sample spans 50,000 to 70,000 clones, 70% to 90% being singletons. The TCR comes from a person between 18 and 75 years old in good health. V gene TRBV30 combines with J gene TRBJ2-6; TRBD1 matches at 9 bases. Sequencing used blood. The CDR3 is CAWSVLGQGFSGANVLTF. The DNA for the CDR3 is TGTGCCTGGAGTGTACTGGGACAGGGATTCTCTGGGGCCAACGTCCTGACTTTC.